The present T cell receptor (beta chain) was sequenced within a study of blood T cell repertoires in COVID-19. The repertoire was sequenced with immunoSEQ multiplex PCR; TCRdb's copy has only in-frame clones and lacks some. The sample consists of over 80,000 clones, around 87% of them appearing once. Sequenced material: peripheral blood. The TCR was taken from a human donor in a cohort sampled during active COVID-19.

Here the CDR3 reads CASSVGLQETQYF. As DNA, the CDR3 is TGTGCCAGCAGTGTGGGACTGCAAGAGACCCAGTACTTC. This rearrangement joins TRBV9 to TRBJ2-5, with D possibly matching TRBD2 (6 bases). Germline-derived CDR1 and CDR2 are SGDLS and YYNGEE. The germline V and J ends were trimmed by 5 bases and 2 bases, with 10 bases remaining between them. The CDR3 consists of 13 residues.